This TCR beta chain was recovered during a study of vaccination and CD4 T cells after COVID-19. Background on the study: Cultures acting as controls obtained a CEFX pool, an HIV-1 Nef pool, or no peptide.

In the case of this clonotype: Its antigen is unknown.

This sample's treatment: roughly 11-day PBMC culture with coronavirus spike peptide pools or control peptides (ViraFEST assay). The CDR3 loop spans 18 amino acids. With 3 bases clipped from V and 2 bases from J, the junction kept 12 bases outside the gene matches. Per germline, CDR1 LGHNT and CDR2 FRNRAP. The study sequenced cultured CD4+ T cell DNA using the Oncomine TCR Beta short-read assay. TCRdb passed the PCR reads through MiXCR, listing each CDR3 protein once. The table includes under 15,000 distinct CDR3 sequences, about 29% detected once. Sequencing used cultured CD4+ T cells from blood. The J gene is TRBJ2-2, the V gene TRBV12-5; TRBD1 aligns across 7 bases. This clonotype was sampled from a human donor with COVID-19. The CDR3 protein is CASGLTGTVGQNTGELFF. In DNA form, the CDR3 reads TGTGCTAGTGGTTTAACCGGGACAGTAGGGCAAAACACCGGGGAGCTGTTTTTT.